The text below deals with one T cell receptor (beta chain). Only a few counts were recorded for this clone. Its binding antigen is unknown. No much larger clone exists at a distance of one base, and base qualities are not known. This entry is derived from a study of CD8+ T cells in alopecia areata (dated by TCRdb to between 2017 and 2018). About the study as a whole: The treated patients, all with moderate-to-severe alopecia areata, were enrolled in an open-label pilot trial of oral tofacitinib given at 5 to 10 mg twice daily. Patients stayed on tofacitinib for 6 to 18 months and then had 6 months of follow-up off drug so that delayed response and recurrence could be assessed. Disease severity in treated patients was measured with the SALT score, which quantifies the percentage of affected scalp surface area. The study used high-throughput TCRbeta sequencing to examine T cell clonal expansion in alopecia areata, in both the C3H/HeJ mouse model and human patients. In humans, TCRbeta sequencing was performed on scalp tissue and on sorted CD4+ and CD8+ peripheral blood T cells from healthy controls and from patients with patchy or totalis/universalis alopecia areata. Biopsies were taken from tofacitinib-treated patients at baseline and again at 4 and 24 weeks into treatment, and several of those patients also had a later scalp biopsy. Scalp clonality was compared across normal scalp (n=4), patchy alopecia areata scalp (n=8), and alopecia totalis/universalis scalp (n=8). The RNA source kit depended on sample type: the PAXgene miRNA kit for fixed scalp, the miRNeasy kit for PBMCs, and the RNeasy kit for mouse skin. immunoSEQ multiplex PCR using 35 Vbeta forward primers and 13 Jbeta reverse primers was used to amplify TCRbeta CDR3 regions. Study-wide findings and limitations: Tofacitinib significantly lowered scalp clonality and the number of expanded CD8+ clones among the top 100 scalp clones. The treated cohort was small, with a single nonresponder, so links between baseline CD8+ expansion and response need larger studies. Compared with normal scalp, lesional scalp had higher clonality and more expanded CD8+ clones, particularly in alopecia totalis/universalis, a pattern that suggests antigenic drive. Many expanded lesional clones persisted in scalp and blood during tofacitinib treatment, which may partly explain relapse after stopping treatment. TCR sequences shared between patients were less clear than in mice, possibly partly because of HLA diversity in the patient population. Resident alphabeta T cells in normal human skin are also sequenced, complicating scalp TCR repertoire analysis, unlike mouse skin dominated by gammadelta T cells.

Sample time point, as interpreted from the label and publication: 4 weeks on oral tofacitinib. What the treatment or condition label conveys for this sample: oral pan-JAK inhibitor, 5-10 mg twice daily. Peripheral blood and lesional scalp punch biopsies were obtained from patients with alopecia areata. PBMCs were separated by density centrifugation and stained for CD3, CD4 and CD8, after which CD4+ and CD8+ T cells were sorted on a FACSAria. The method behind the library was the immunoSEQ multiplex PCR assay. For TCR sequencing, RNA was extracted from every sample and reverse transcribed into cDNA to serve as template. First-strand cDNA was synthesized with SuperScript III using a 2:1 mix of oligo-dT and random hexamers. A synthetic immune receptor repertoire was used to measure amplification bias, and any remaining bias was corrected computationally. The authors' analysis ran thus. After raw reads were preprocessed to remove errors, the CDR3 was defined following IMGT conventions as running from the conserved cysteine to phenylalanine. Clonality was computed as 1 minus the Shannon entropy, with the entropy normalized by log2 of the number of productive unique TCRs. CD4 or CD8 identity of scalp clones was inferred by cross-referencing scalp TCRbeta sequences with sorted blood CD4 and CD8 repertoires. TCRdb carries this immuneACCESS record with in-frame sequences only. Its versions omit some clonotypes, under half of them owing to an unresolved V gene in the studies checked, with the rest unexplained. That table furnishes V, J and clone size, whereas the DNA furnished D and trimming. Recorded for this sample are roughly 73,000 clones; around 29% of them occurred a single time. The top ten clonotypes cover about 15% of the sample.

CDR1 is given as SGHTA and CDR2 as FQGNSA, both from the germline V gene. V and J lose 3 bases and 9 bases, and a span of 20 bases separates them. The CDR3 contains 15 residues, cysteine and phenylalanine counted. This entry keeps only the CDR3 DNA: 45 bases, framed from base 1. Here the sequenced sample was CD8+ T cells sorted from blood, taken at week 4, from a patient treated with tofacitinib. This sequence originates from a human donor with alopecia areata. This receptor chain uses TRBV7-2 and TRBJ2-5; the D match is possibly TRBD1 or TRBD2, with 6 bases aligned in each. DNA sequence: TGTGCCAGCAGCTTTGTACGGGGGCCCCGGACGGCCCAGTACTTC. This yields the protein CASSFVRGPRTAQYF.